What follows describes a single T cell receptor (beta chain). What antigen it recognizes has not been identified. No much larger clonotype is one base removed from it; base qualities were not supplied. The time point tag for this specimen amounts to: baseline before oral tofacitinib. Lesional scalp punch biopsies and peripheral blood were collected from alopecia areata patients. After PBMCs were isolated by density centrifugation and stained for CD3, CD4 and CD8, a FACSAria was used to sort CD4+ and CD8+ T cells. Library method: the immunoSEQ multiplex PCR assay. For TCR sequencing, RNA was extracted from every sample and reverse transcribed into cDNA to serve as template. SuperScript III was used for first-strand cDNA synthesis, primed with a 2:1 mix of oligo-dT and random hexamers. A synthetic immune receptor repertoire was used to assess amplification bias, and residual bias was removed computationally. As for the original processing: Raw reads were preprocessed for error removal, and CDR3 was defined according to IMGT conventions as running from the conserved cysteine to phenylalanine. To get clonality, Shannon entropy was normalized by log2 of the number of productive unique TCRs and the result was subtracted from 1. Whether scalp clones were CD4 or CD8 was inferred by matching scalp TCRbeta sequences against CD4 and CD8 repertoires sorted from blood. The table comes from immuneACCESS by way of TCRdb, which keeps in-frame sequences with V and J called. Part of the clones is missing from these tables; in studies checked, under half for an unresolved V gene and the rest for unknown reasons. D and trimming were read from the DNA, whereas the V and J calls and clone size are those reported in that table. For this sample the table gives about 69,000 clones, of which roughly three fifths were detected only once. Around a sixth of the sample comes from the top ten.

This sample is part of a study of CD8+ T cells in alopecia areata (dated by TCRdb to between 2017 and 2018). Notes on the research overall: Treated patients were enrolled in an open-label pilot trial of oral tofacitinib, 5 to 10 mg twice daily, for moderate-to-severe alopecia areata. Patients stayed on tofacitinib for 6 to 18 months and then had 6 months of follow-up off drug so that delayed response and recurrence could be assessed. To study T cell clonal expansion in alopecia areata, the researchers applied high-throughput TCRbeta sequencing to both the C3H/HeJ mouse model and human patients. On the human side, TCRbeta sequencing was run on scalp tissue and on sorted CD4+ and CD8+ peripheral blood T cells from healthy controls and from alopecia areata patients with either patchy or totalis/universalis disease. Patients on tofacitinib were biopsied at baseline and after 4 and 24 weeks of treatment, and several of the patients also had a later scalp biopsy. Scalp clonality was compared across normal scalp (n=4), patchy alopecia areata scalp (n=8), and alopecia totalis/universalis scalp (n=8). RNA was obtained with the PAXgene miRNA kit for fixed scalp, the miRNeasy kit for PBMCs, and the RNeasy kit for mouse skin. immunoSEQ multiplex PCR using 35 Vbeta forward primers and 13 Jbeta reverse primers was used to amplify TCRbeta CDR3 regions.

Study-level results and caveats: TCR sequences shared between patients were less clear than in mice, possibly partly because of HLA diversity in the patient population. Lesional scalp, especially in alopecia totalis/universalis, showed higher clonality and more expanded CD8+ clones than normal scalp, suggesting antigenic drive. Unlike mouse skin, which is dominated by gammadelta T cells, normal human skin has resident alphabeta T cells that are also sequenced, and this complicates analysis of the scalp TCR repertoire.

Trimming removed 0 bases from V and 5 bases from J; the gene matches leave 6 bases unexplained. The cysteine opens and the phenylalanine closes a CDR3 of 15 amino acids. Just CDR3 DNA is preserved here, 45 bases in frame from base 1. CDR1 and CDR2 are read off the germline V gene as SGDLS and YYNGEE. The V gene is TRBV9 and the J gene is TRBJ2-7, and 9 junctional nucleotides match TRBD2. The TCR comes from a human donor with alopecia areata. The sample consisted of CD8+ T cells sorted from blood, taken at week 0. The CDR3 loop reads CASSVGVSGSHEQYF. The nucleotides read TGTGCCAGCAGCGTAGGTGTTAGCGGGAGCCACGAGCAGTACTTC.